This TCR beta chain was observed in a study of cytomegalovirus exposure and HLA in healthy donors. PCR primers comprised 60 Vbeta and 13 Jbeta primers. Produced via immunoSEQ multiplex PCR; TCRdb's table is partial and in-frame only. The table has around 100,000 clones, over 60% seen once. General study results and limits: An analysis done earlier found most TCR beta V segments productive about 90% or about 30% of the time. The only immune exposure information that was available was CMV serostatus.

This CDR3 comprises 12 residues. CDR1 is LNHDA and CDR2 is SQIVND in the germline V gene (reference sequence). The V gene end was trimmed by 4 bases and the J gene end by 4 bases; junction bases not matched to a gene: 0. This clone was found a few times. Its matching antigen is unknown. The sequencing input was PBMCs. This TCR was sampled from a young man in good health and CMV-seropositive. The chain employs TRBV19 and TRBJ1-2, with TRBD1 matching 7 bases. The CDR3: CASSNRGYGYTF. DNA for the CDR3: TGTGCCAGTAGTAACAGGGGCTATGGCTACACCTTC.